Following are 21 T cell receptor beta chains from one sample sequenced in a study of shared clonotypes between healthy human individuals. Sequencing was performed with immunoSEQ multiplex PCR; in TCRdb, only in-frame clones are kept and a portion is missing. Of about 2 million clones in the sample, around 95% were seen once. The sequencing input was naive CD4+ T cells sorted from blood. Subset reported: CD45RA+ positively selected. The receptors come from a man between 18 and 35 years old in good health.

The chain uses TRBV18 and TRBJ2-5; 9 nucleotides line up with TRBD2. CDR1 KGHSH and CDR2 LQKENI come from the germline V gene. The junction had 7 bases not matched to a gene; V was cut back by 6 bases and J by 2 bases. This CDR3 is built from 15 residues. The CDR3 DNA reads TGTGCCAGCTCCCCAGGGGGACTAGCTCAAGAGACCCAGTACTTC. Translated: CASSPGGLAQETQYF.

The CDR3: CASSETGTGQGAAKNIQYF. In nucleotides, the CDR3 is TGTGCCAGCAGTGAAACAGGGACGGGACAGGGGGCAGCCAAAAACATTCAGTACTTC. The J gene is TRBJ2-4, the V gene TRBV6-1, with 12 bases lining up with TRBD1. The CDR3 totals 19 residues. CDR1 and CDR2 (germline): MNHNS, SASEGT. V trimming: 2 bases; J trimming: 0 bases; junction bases outside the gene matches: 8.

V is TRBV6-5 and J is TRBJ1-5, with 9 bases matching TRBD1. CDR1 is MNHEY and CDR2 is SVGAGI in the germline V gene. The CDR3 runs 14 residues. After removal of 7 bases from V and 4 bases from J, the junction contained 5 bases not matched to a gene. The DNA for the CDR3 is TGTGCCAGCAACCCGGGACAGGGAAATCAGCCCCAGCATTTT. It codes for CASNPGQGNQPQHF.

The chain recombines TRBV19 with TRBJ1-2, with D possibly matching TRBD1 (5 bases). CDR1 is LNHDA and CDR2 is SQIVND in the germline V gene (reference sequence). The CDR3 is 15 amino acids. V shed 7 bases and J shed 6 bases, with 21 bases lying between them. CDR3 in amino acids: CASNPPGRGLHGYTF. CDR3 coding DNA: TGTGCCAGTAACCCCCCAGGGAGGGGTCTCCATGGCTACACCTTC.

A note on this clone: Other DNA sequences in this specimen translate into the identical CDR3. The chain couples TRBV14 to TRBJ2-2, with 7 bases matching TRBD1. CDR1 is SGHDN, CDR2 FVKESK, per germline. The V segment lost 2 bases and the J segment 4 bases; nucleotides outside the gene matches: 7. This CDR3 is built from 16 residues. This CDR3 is CASSQRQGRGTGELFF. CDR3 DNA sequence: TGTGCCAGCAGCCAAAGACAGGGTCGGGGCACCGGGGAGCTGTTTTTT.

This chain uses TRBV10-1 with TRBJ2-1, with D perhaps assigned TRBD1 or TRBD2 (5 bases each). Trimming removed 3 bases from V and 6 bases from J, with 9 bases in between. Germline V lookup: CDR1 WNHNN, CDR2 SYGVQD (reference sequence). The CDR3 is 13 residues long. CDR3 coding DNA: TGCGCCAGCAGTGACGGGACGGTCAATGAGCAGTTCTTC. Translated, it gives CASSDGTVNEQFF.

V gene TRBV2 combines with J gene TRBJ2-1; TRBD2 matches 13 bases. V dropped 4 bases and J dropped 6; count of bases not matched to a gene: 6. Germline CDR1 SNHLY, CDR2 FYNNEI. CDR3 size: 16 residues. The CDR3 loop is CASSVTSGRAGNEQFF. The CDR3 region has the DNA TGTGCCAGCAGTGTAACTAGCGGGAGGGCCGGCAATGAGCAGTTCTTC.

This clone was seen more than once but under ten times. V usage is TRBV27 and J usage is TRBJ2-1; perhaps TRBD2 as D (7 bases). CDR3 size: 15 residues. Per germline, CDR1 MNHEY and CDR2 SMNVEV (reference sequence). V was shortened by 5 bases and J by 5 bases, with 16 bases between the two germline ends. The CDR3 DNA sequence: TGTGCCAGCAGTCCCCGGGGGGCGGGGGACAATGAGCAGTTCTTC. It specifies CASSPRGAGDNEQFF.

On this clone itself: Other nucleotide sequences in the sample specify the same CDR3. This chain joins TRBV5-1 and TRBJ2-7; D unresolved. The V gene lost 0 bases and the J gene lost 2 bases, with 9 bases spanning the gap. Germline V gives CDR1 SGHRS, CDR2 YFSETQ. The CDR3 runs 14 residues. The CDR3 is CASSLGAAPYEQYF. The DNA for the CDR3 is TGCGCCAGCAGCTTGGGGGCGGCCCCCTACGAGCAGTACTTC.

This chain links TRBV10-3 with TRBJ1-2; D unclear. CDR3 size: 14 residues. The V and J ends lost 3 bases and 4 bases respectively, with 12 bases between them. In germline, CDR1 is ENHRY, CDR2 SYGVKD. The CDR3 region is CAISDGRGSYGYTF. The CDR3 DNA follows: TGTGCCATCAGTGACGGTCGGGGATCCTATGGCTACACCTTC.

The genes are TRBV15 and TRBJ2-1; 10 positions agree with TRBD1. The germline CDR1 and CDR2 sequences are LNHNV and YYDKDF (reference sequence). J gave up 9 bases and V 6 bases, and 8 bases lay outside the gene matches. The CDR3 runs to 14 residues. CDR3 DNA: TGTGCCACCAGAGAGCCGGGACAGGGGTCTGAGCAGTTCTTC. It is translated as CATREPGQGSEQFF. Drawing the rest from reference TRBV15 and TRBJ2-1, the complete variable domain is DAMVIQNPRYQVTQFGKPVTLSCSQTLNHNVMYWYQQKSSQAPKLLFHYYDKDFNNEADTPDNFQSRRPNTSFCFLDIRSPGLGDTAMYLCATREPGQGSEQFFGPGTRLTVL.

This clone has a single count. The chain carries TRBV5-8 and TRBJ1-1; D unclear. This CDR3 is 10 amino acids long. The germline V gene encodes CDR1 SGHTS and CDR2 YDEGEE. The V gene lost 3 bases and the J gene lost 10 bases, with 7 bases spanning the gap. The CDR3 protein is CASSYRGAFF. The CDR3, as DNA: TGTGCCAGCAGCTATCGGGGAGCTTTCTTT.

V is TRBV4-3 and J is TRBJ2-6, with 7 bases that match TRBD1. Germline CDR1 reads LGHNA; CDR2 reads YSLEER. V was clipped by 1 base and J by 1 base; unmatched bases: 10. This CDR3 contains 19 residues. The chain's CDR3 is CASSQVPGTDRSGANVLTF. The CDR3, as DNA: TGCGCCAGCAGCCAAGTTCCCGGGACAGACAGGTCTGGGGCCAACGTCCTGACTTTC.

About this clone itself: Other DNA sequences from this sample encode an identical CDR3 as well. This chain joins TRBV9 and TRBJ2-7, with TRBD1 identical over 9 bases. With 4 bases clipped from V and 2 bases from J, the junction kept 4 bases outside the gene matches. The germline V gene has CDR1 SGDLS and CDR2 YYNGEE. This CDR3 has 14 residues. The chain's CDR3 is CASSPGQGAYEQYF. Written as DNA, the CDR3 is TGTGCCAGCAGCCCGGGACAGGGTGCCTACGAGCAGTACTTC.

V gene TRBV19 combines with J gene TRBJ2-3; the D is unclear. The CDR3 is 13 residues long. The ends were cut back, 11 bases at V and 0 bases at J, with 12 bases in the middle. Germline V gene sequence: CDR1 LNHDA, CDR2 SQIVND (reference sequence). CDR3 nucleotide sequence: TGTGCCTCTGCTTGGGCTAGCACAGATACGCAGTATTTT. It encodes CASAWASTDTQYF.

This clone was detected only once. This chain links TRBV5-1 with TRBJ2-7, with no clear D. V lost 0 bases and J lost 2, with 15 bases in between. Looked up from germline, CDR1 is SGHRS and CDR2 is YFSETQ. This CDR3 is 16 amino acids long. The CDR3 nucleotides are TGCGCCAGCAGCTTGGATAATACGGTGGCCCCCTACGAGCAGTACTTC. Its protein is CASSLDNTVAPYEQYF.

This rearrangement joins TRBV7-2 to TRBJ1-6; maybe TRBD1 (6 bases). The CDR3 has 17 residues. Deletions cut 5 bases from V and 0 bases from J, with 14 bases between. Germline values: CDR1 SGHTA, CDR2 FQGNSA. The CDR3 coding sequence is TGTGCCAGCAGCCTGAACAGGGAAAGCTCCTATAATTCACCCCTCCACTTT. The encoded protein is CASSLNRESSYNSPLHF.

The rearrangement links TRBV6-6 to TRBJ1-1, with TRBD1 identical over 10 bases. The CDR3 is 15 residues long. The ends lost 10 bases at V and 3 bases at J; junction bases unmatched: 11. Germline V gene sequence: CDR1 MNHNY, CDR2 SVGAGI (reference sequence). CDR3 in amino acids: CATIPDRGLDTEAFF. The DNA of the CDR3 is TGTGCCACCATACCCGACAGGGGGCTAGACACTGAAGCTTTCTTT.

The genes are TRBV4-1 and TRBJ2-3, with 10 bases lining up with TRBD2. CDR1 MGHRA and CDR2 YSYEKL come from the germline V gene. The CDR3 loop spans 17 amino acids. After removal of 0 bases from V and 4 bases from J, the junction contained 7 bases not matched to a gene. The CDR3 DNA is TGCGCCAGCAGCCAAGACGTCCCTAGCGGGAGCGCAGATACGCAGTATTTT. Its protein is CASSQDVPSGSADTQYF.

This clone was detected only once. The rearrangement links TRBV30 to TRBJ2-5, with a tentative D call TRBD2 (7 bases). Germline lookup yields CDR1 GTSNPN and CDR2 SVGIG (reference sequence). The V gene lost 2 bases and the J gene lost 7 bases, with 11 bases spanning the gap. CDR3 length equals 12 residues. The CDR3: CAWSQGRGTQYF. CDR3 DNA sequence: TGTGCCTGGAGTCAGGGGAGGGGGACCCAGTACTTC.

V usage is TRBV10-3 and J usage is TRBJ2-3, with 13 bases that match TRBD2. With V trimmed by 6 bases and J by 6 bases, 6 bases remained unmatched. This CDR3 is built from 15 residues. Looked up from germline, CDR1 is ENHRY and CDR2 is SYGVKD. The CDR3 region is CAIRKGTSGVDTQYF. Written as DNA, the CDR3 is TGTGCCATCAGAAAAGGGACTAGCGGGGTGGATACGCAGTATTTT.